Each of the 13 T cell receptor beta chains below was sequenced from the same sample in a study of human T cells and chemical hapten exposure. TCRdb reanalysed the RACE reads using MiXCR and keeps one entry per CDR3 protein. In the table there are more than 250,000 distinct CDR3 sequences, approximately 8% of which are singletons. The time point was: pre-sensitization, week 0. Indicated treatment: therapeutic diphenylcyclopropenone sensitization with weekly scalp DPC. This sample comprised whole blood, obtained in connection with sensitization to the hapten diphenylcyclopropenone (DPC). Receptors were obtained from a man between 18 and 35 years old with alopecia areata. Some clones in this sample may be carry-over from other donors' samples.

In its sample, this clonotype was seen a few times. The chain employs TRBV12-3 or TRBV12-4 and TRBJ2-6; TRBD1 or TRBD2 may be the D gene (5 bases each). This CDR3 has 15 residues. Trimming pared 6 bases from V and 0 bases from J, leaving 9 bases between. The CDR3 region is CASSRDGSGANVLTF. The DNA for the CDR3 is TGTGCCAGCAGCCGGGACGGCTCTGGGGCCAACGTCCTGACTTTC.

The V gene is TRBV2, the J gene TRBJ2-5; 8 bases align to TRBD1. This CDR3 has 15 residues. The germline gives CDR1 SNHLY, CDR2 FYNNEI. V gave up 4 bases and J gave up 5 bases; unmatched junction bases: 9. CDR3 coding DNA: TGTGCCAGCAGTGTAGGGCAGGGGGCGGGCGAGACCCAGTACTTC. Protein sequence: CASSVGQGAGETQYF.

This chain uses TRBV12-3 or TRBV12-4 with TRBJ1-5; D gene uncertain. Between the trimmed V and J ends, which lost 6 bases and 4 bases, there was a span of 13 bases. The CDR3 is 14 amino acids. CDR3 nucleotides: TGTGCCAGCAGCCCCGTTGCCCCAAATCAGCCCCAGCATTTT. This codes for CASSPVAPNQPQHF.

The chain combines TRBV7-8 with TRBJ2-7; D is possibly TRBD1 (5 bases). The CDR3 runs to 13 residues. Trimming took off 5 bases at V and 12 bases at J, with 20 bases between the two ends. In germline, CDR1 is SGHVS, CDR2 FQNEAQ. The CDR3 sequence: CASSPPQTVTRYF. For the CDR3, the DNA is TGTGCCAGCAGCCCGCCTCAGACAGTAACCAGGTACTTC. Full variable domain (rest looked up from reference TRBV7-8 and TRBJ2-7): GAGVSQSPRYKVAKRGQDVALRCDPISGHVSLFWYQQALGQGPEFLTYFQNEAQLDKSGLPSDRFFAERPEGSVSTLKIQRTQQEDSAVYLCASSPPQTVTRYFGPGTRLTVT.

This clonotype was detected ten times or more. The rearrangement uses TRBV6-6 and TRBJ1-1; 9 bases align to TRBD1. The CDR3 extends over 16 amino acids. V was clipped by 2 bases and J by 3 bases; unmatched bases: 7. CDR1 MNHNY and CDR2 SVGAGI come from the germline V gene (reference sequence). The CDR3 nucleotides are TGTGCCAGCAGTTACCCCCGGGACAGGGCGGACACTGAAGCTTTCTTT. Its translation is CASSYPRDRADTEAFF.

This clonotype occurred many times. The chain is built from TRBV12-3 or TRBV12-4 and TRBJ2-1; TRBD1 might be the D (5 bases). Trimming removed 5 bases from V and 1 base from J, with 9 bases in between. The CDR3 covers 14 residues. DNA of the CDR3: TGTGCCAGCAGTCTAACAGGTTCCTACAATGAGCAGTTCTTC. It yields the protein CASSLTGSYNEQFF.

This clonotype was seen more than once but under ten times. The chain couples TRBV5-1 to TRBJ1-6; D unresolved. The CDR3 runs 15 residues. Trimming took 6 bases from V and 0 from J, leaving 10 bases between them. Germline lookup yields CDR1 SGHRS and CDR2 YFSETQ. Here the CDR3 reads CASMPGSSYNSPLHF. CDR3 in DNA: TGCGCCAGCATGCCGGGCAGCTCCTATAATTCACCCCTCCACTTT.

A word on this clonotype: Being one base from a much bigger clone, this may be a read error. Written as DNA, the CDR3 is TGTGTCAGCAGAGGGACTAGCGCACACGAGCAGTACTTC. As protein: CVSRGTSAHEQYF. The V call is TRBV6-2 or TRBV6-3, the J call TRBJ2-7; 10 bases map to TRBD2. The CDR3 spans 13 residues. Germline V lookup: CDR1 MNHEY, CDR2 SVGEGT.

Details on this clonotype: The junction departs from the called germline gene at one end, perhaps through a read error. The chain links TRBV6-2 or TRBV6-3 to TRBJ1-1, with a weak D call TRBD1 (5 bases). The CDR3 loop spans 18 amino acids. Germline V lookup: CDR1 MNHEY, CDR2 SVGEGT. The CDR3 loop is CASRADRGFVFSNTEAFF. The CDR3 DNA reads TGTGCCAGCAGGGCCGACAGAGGATTCGTATTTTCAAACACTGAAGCTTTCTTC.

The rearrangement links TRBV20-1 to TRBJ1-1; D gene uncertain. The CDR3 contains 14 residues. Trimming removed 6 bases from V and 4 bases from J, with 18 bases in between. The germline V gene has CDR1 DFQATT and CDR2 SNEGSKA (reference sequence). DNA for the CDR3: TGCAGTGCAACGGACGGCCGAACGAGCACTGAAGCTTTCTTT. Translated: CSATDGRTSTEAFF.

The V gene is TRBV7-2, the J gene TRBJ2-2; D remains unclear. V was cut by 1 base and J by 1 base, with 4 bases left in between. The CDR3 length is 14 residues. Germline-derived CDR1 and CDR2 are SGHTA and FQGNSA. The CDR3 sequence is CASSLVLNTGELFF. CDR3 DNA: TGTGCCAGCAGCTTAGTCTTGAACACCGGGGAGCTGTTTTTT.

The table lists this clonotype with many counts. The V call is TRBV24-1, the J call TRBJ2-3, with 11 nucleotides matching TRBD2. Germline assignment: CDR1 KGHDR and CDR2 SFDVKD. The CDR3 is made up of 18 amino acids. Germline trimming cut 3 bases from V and 6 bases from J; bases unmatched to any gene: 13. CDR3 amino acids: CATSDPSTSGALKDTQYF. The CDR3 DNA is TGTGCCACCAGTGATCCTTCGACTAGCGGGGCTTTAAAGGATACGCAGTATTTT.

The table lists this clonotype with a few counts. As DNA, the CDR3 is TGCAGCGTTCGGACAGGGTCGAACACTGAAGCTTTCTTT. Residues: CSVRTGSNTEAFF. The chain links TRBV29-1 to TRBJ1-1, with 8 nucleotides matching TRBD1. V shed 5 bases and J 1 base; nucleotides not matched to a gene: 3. CDR3 length: 13 amino acids. CDR1 SQVTM and CDR2 ANQGSEA come from the germline V gene.